Below, one T cell receptor beta chain is given with its context. These data belong to a study of blood T cell repertoires in COVID-19. For the study at large: Material from acute and convalescent COVID-19 was sourced from the United States, Italy and Spain. The analysed material was cDNA or gDNA that came from T cells, B-cell-depleted T cells, or PBMCs.

Authors' analysis steps: Reference gene primer amplification in the assay estimated nucleated cell counts. This table comes from immunoSEQ multiplex PCR, and its TCRdb copy is limited to in-frame clones, with some not included. V, J and clone size derive from that table, while D and trimming were established from the DNA sequence. Counted here are 260,000 or so clones, roughly 86% occurring once; the ten biggest clones make up roughly 9.1%. The CDR3 contains 14 residues. Germline CDR1 MNHEY, CDR2 SVGAGI. V gave up 7 bases and J gave up 4 bases, with 14 bases separating them. The sequence derives from a man between 18 and 29 years old with active or convalescent COVID-19. The chain employs TRBV6-5 and TRBJ1-5; D is unresolved. Sequenced: peripheral blood. As DNA, the CDR3 is TGTGCCAGCATCATTTTCGAGGCGAATCAGCCCCAGCATTTT. Translating it yields CASIIFEANQPQHF.